Listed here are 21 T cell receptor beta chains from one sample, sequenced in a study of T cells in Graves' hyperthyroidism and ophthalmopathy (dated by TCRdb to between 2019 and 2020). Library creation used multiplex PCR. The run used an Illumina HiSeq 2000. The TCR beta CDR3 regions were amplified from the RNA transcripts. The first round of RT-PCR for the TCR CDR3 was performed with the HTBI primer set and the Qiagen OneStep RT-PCR kit. The raw public data were reprocessed by TCRdb itself: fastp quality trimming at Q25, MiXCR clonotype calling, in-frame beta chains only. All rows with the same CDR3 protein become a single entry with the most common DNA and genes. This sample has around 350,000 distinct CDR3 sequences in its table, and about a fifth of those were observed once. The ten largest clones capture around 4% of the sample. The sample was blood. All receptors derive from a woman under 30 with Graves' hyperthyroidism.

This clonotype showed up just a few times. The J gene is TRBJ1-1, the V gene TRBV9; D is ambiguous. V shed 2 bases and J shed 6 bases, with 14 bases lying between them. Germline V gene sequence: CDR1 SGDLS, CDR2 YYNGEE. This CDR3 contains 14 residues. This CDR3 is CASSVANPGAEAFF. The CDR3 region has the DNA TGTGCCAGCAGCGTTGCGAATCCTGGGGCTGAAGCTTTCTTT.

This sequence joins TRBV11-2 and TRBJ1-1, with 7 bases matching TRBD1. The trim removed 6 bases at V and 0 bases at J, leaving 4 bases unmatched. CDR3 length: 14 amino acids. Germline loops: CDR1 SGHAT, CDR2 FQNNGV. CDR3 residues: CASSQGVMNTEAFF. CDR3 nucleotides: TGTGCCAGCAGTCAGGGGGTTATGAACACTGAAGCTTTCTTT.

The rearrangement links TRBV7-9 to TRBJ1-2, with D perhaps TRBD1 (6 bases). V lost 2 bases and J lost 6, with 13 bases in between. There are 14 residues in the CDR3. Germline V gene data show CDR1 as SEHNR and CDR2 as FQNEAQ (reference sequence). The DNA of the CDR3 is TGTGCCAGCAGCTTAACTACAGGGACGGATGGCTACACCTTC. It is translated as CASSLTTGTDGYTF.

This clonotype showed up many times. The chain recombines TRBV7-2 with TRBJ2-7; either TRBD1 or TRBD2 may fit D (6 bases each). Germline V gene lookup returns CDR1 SGHTA and CDR2 FQGNSA. This CDR3 region has 15 residues. Trimming removed 0 bases from V and 3 bases from J, with 12 bases in between. The CDR3: CASSLARGELYEQYF. The CDR3 coding sequence is TGTGCCAGCAGCTTAGCGAGGGGGGAGCTCTACGAGCAGTACTTC.

There are many counts of this clonotype. The CDR3 loop is CSARDFKRGSTETQYF. The CDR3 nucleotides read TGCAGTGCTAGAGATTTCAAGCGGGGGTCAACGGAGACCCAGTACTTC. The chain uses TRBV20-1 and TRBJ2-5; TRBD2 matches 8 bases. The germline CDR1 and CDR2 sequences are DFQATT and SNEGSKA (reference sequence). The CDR3 contains 16 residues. The ends lost 0 bases at V and 5 bases at J; junction bases unmatched: 11.

This clonotype was seen at least ten times. The CDR3 sequence is CASSLGPLNTEAFF. The CDR3 DNA reads as TGCGCCAGCAGCTTGGGACCGTTGAACACTGAAGCTTTCTTT. The J gene is TRBJ1-1, the V gene TRBV5-1; D gene unclear. Per germline, CDR1 SGHRS and CDR2 YFSETQ. V was shortened by 0 bases and J by 0 bases, with 6 bases between the two germline ends. The CDR3 contains 14 residues.

This clonotype was recorded at least ten times. V usage is TRBV6-1 and J usage is TRBJ2-2; 9 bases fit TRBD2. V was pared by 2 bases and J by 5 bases, with 3 bases of the junction left unmatched. From germline, CDR1 is MNHNS and CDR2 SASEGT. The CDR3 covers 15 residues. The CDR3 bases are TGTGCCAGCAGTGAAATTAGCGGGGGTACCGGGGAGCTGTTTTTT. Its protein is CASSEISGGTGELFF.

Comments on this clonotype: This clone may be a read error of a much larger clone one base away. The chain couples TRBV20-1 to TRBJ1-5; no clear D. The length of the CDR3 is 16 residues. The germline V gene has CDR1 DFQATT and CDR2 SNEGSKA (reference sequence). The CDR3: CSARDRDNTLNQPQRF. The CDR3 nucleotides are TGCAGTGCTAGAGATCGCGACAACACGCTTAATCAGCCCCAGCGTTTT.

The CDR3 sequence is CSARVRASSYEQYF. DNA of the CDR3: TGCAGTGCTAGAGTCCGGGCTTCGTCCTACGAGCAGTACTTC. The chain has TRBV20-1 and TRBJ2-7; D remains unclear. Looked up from germline, CDR1 is DFQATT and CDR2 is SNEGSKA (reference sequence). The V end lost 1 base, the J end lost 1 base, and 11 bases lay between the germline ends. There are 14 residues in the CDR3.

This clonotype has ten or more counts. This chain links TRBV25-1 with TRBJ1-5; perhaps TRBD1 as D (5 bases). Trimming left V 3 bases short and J 3 bases short, with 9 bases between. The germline CDR1 and CDR2 sequences are MGHDK and SYGVNS. This CDR3 has 14 amino acids. CDR3 sequence reads: CASSEPGPNQPQHF. CDR3 nucleotides: TGTGCCAGCAGTGAGCCGGGACCCAATCAGCCCCAGCATTTT.

This clonotype was seen many times. This chain connects TRBV6-2 or TRBV6-3 to TRBJ2-2, with 16 bases identical to TRBD2. Germline V gene lookup returns CDR1 MNHEY and CDR2 SVGEGT. This CDR3 spans 19 amino acids. Germline trimming cut 4 bases from V and 0 bases from J; bases unmatched to any gene: 5. CDR3 sequence: CASSSSGTSGGANTGELFF. In nucleotides, the CDR3 is TGTGCCAGCAGTTCCTCCGGGACTAGCGGGGGGGCGAACACCGGGGAGCTGTTTTTT.

This clonotype was picked up many times. The V gene is TRBV28, the J gene TRBJ1-3; perhaps TRBD1 as D (5 bases). There are 15 residues in the CDR3. Germline CDR1 reads MDHEN; CDR2 reads SYDVKM. Trimming cost V 5 bases and J 4 bases, with 15 bases left between them. The CDR3 region has the DNA TGTGCCAGCAGTCCGGGACGGGTAACGGGAAACACCATATATTTT. Amino acid sequence: CASSPGRVTGNTIYF.

CDR3 bases: TGTGCCAGCACCCTCGCGGGGCATGGCTACACCTTC. This translates into CASTLAGHGYTF. The chain has TRBV28 and TRBJ1-2; D is perhaps TRBD1 (5 bases). Germline V gives CDR1 MDHEN, CDR2 SYDVKM. The CDR3 extends over 12 amino acids. Trimming took off 7 bases at V and 6 bases at J, with 12 bases between the two ends.

This clonotype has just a few counts. V usage is TRBV27 and J usage is TRBJ2-5; perhaps TRBD1 as D (6 bases). Per the germline V gene, CDR1 is MNHEY and CDR2 is SMNVEV (reference sequence). The V and J ends lost 0 bases and 5 bases respectively, with 10 bases between them. The CDR3 covers 14 residues. In DNA, the CDR3 is TGTGCCAGCAGTTTATCCGGCAGGGGTGAGACCCAGTACTTC. Translating it yields CASSLSGRGETQYF.

This clonotype was recorded many times. The J gene is TRBJ2-7, the V gene TRBV10-1; D possibly corresponds to TRBD1 (5 bases). From germline, CDR1 is WNHNN and CDR2 SYGVQD (reference sequence). The CDR3 is 15 amino acids. Deletions cut 3 bases from V and 0 bases from J, with 12 bases between. The CDR3 DNA reads TGCGCCAGCAGTGACCGACAGACCGGCTCCTACGAGCAGTACTTC. It translates to CASSDRQTGSYEQYF.

As regards this clonotype: The junction departs from germline at one end; a sequencing error may be responsible. The gene calls are TRBV6-1 and TRBJ1-5, with TRBD1 as a possible D gene (6 bases). The CDR3 covers 15 residues. The germline CDR1 and CDR2 sequences are MNHNS and SASEGT. Here the CDR3 reads CAAGERGIGNQPQHF. The CDR3 region has the DNA TGTGCCGCAGGGGAAAGGGGTATAGGCAATCAGCCTCAGCATTTT.

The rearrangement links TRBV6-2 or TRBV6-3 to TRBJ2-7; D uncertain. V shed 5 bases and J shed 2 bases, with 10 bases lying between them. CDR1 and CDR2 (germline): MNHEY, SVGEGT. This CDR3 contains 13 residues. The CDR3 protein is CASSRTATYEQYF. CDR3 nucleotide sequence: TGTGCCAGCAGTCGGACGGCGACCTACGAGCAGTACTTC.

V gene TRBV27 combines with J gene TRBJ2-5, with D perhaps TRBD2 (5 bases). Germline CDR1 MNHEY, CDR2 SMNVEV (reference sequence). Trimming took 5 bases from V and 5 from J, leaving 12 bases between them. This CDR3 contains 13 residues. The DNA for the CDR3 is TGTGCCAGCAGTAAACGTAGAGGGGAGACCCAGTACTTC. It is translated as CASSKRRGETQYF.

With respect to this clonotype: This may be a read error, as it is one base from a much larger clone. The chain employs TRBV28 and TRBJ2-7; 7 nucleotides agree with TRBD1. Trimming at V came to 4 bases and at J to 2 bases, leaving 5 bases not matched to a gene. CDR1 MDHEN and CDR2 SYDVKM come from the germline V gene. CDR3 length equals 14 residues. CDR3 nucleotide sequence: TGTGCCAGCAGTTCGTGGGACAGAGCCTACGAGCAGTACTTC. As protein: CASSSWDRAYEQYF.

This clonotype appeared a single time. The V and J genes are TRBV6-2 or TRBV6-3 and TRBJ2-7; TRBD2 matches 7 bases. The germline CDR1 and CDR2 sequences are MNHEY and SVGEGT. The junction had 5 bases not matched to a gene; V was cut back by 2 bases and J by 1 base. This CDR3 comprises 15 residues. The CDR3 is CASSYGGSGSYEQYF. DNA of the CDR3: TGTGCCAGCAGTTACGGCGGGAGCGGATCCTACGAGCAGTACTTC.

This clonotype was observed at least ten times. The chain recombines TRBV19 with TRBJ1-1, with 8 positions matching TRBD1. V lost 7 bases and J lost 4; bases outside the gene matches: 2. The germline CDR1 and CDR2 sequences are LNHDA and SQIVND (reference sequence). This CDR3 contains 12 residues. The CDR3 loop reads CASTTGGTEAFF. The DNA of the CDR3 is TGTGCCAGTACCACAGGGGGCACTGAAGCTTTCTTT.